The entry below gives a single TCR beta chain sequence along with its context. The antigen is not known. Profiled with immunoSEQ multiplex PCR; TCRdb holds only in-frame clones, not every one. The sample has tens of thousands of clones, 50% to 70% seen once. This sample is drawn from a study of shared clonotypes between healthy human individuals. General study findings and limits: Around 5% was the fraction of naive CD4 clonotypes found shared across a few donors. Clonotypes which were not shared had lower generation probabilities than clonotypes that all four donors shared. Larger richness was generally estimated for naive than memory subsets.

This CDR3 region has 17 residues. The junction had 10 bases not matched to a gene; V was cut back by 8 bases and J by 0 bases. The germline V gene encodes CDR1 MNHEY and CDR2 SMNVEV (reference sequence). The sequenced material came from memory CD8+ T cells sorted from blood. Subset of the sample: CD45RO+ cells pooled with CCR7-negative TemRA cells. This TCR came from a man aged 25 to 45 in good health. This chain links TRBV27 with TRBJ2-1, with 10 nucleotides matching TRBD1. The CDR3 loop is CASEGQGPSSSYNEQFF. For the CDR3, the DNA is TGTGCCAGCGAGGGACAGGGGCCTTCGAGCTCCTACAATGAGCAGTTCTTC.